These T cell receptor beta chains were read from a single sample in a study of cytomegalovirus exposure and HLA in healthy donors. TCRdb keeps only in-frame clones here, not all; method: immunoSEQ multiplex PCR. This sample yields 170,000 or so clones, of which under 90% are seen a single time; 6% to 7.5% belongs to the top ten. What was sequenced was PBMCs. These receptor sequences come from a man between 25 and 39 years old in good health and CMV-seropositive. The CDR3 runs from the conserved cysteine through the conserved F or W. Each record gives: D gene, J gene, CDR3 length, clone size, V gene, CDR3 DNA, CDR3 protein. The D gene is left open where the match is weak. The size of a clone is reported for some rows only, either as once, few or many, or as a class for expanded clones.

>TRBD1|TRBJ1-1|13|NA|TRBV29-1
TGCAGCGTACGTCGAGGGGGCAACACTGAAGCTTTCTTT
CSVRRGGNTEAFF
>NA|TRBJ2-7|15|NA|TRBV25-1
TGTGCCAGCAGTGAATTTGGAGGGGAGGCCTACGAGCAGTACTTC
CASSEFGGEAYEQYF
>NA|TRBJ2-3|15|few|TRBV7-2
TGTGCCAGCAGCCAGAGGGCAGGCCGGACAGATACGCAGTATTTT
CASSQRAGRTDTQYF
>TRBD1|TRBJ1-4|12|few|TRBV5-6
TGTGCCAGCAGCGACAGGGTCGAAAAACTGTTTTTT
CASSDRVEKLFF
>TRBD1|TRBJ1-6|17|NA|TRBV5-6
TGTGCCAGCAGCCCAGCTGATTCCGGGACAGGGTATTCACCCCTCCACTTT
CASSPADSGTGYSPLHF
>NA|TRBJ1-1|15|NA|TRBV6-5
TGTGCCAGCAGTTACTCGTCGGAGGGCTACACTGAAGCTTTCTTT
CASSYSSEGYTEAFF
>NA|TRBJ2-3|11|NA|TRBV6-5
TGTGCCAGCAGTCCACTGGATACGCAGTATTTT
CASSPLDTQYF
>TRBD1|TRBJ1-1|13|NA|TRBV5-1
TGCGCCAGCAGCTTGACAGGGGCCTCTGAAGCTTTCTTT
CASSLTGASEAFF
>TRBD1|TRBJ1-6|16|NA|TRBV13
TGTGCCAGCAGTGGTCGGGACAGCTCCTATAATTCACCCCTCCACTTT
CASSGRDSSYNSPLHF
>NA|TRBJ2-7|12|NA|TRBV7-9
TGTTCCAGCAGCGTAACTAGTAGCGAGCAGTACTTC
CSSSVTSSEQYF
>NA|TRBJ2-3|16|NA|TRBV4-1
TGCGCCAGCAGCGCAAGCCTCGGGGGTCGGGCAGATACGCAGTATTTT
CASSASLGGRADTQYF
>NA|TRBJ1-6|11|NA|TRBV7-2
TGTGCCAGCAGCTTAAGCTCACCCCTCCACTTT
CASSLSSPLHF
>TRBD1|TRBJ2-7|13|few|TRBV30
TGTGCCTGGAGCCGGGACAGGGTCTCCGAGCAGTACTTC
CAWSRDRVSEQYF
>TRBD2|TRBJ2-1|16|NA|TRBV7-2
TGTGCCAGCAGCCCCGAATCCGCGGGAGGTGGCAATGAGCAGTTCTTC
CASSPESAGGGNEQFF
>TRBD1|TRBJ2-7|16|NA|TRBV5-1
TGCGCCAGCAGCTTGGAAAGGGACAGGGTAACCTACGAGCAGTACTTC
CASSLERDRVTYEQYF
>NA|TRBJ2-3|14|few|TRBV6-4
TGTGCCAGCAGTGAGAGCGGTAACACAGATACGCAGTATTTT
CASSESGNTDTQYF
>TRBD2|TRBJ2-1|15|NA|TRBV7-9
TGTGCCAGCAGCTTAGATTTCGGAGCGGGGAATGAGCAGTTCTTC
CASSLDFGAGNEQFF
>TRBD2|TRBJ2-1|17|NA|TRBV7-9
TGTGCCAGCAGCTCCCTTTCTAGCGGGGGGGCCAGGGATGAGCAGTTCTTC
CASSSLSSGGARDEQFF
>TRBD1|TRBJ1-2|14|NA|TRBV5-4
TGTGCCAGCAGCATACGGACAGGGGGCTATGGCTACACCTTC
CASSIRTGGYGYTF
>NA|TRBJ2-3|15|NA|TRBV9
TGTGCCAGCAGCGTAGGTCTGGGGGCCGGGGATACGCAGTATTTT
CASSVGLGAGDTQYF
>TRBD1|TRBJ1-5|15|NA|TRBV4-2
TGTGCCAGCAGCCAAGTGGGACAGGGGTATCAGCCCCAGCATTTT
CASSQVGQGYQPQHF
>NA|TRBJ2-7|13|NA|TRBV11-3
TGTGCCAGCATGGGCAAGGCCCGTAACGAGCAGTACTTC
CASMGKARNEQYF
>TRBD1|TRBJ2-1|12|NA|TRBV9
TGTGCCAGCAGCGGGGACAGGAGTGAGCAGTTCTTC
CASSGDRSEQFF
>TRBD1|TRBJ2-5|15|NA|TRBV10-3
TGTGCCATCAGTGAGACCGGACAGGGCCAAGAGACCCAGTACTTC
CAISETGQGQETQYF
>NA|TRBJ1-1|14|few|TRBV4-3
TGCGCCAGCAGCCCCGATGGCCTGAACACTGAAGCTTTCTTT
CASSPDGLNTEAFF
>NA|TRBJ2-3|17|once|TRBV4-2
TGTGCCAGCAGCCAAGATAGCATAAGGGGGAAGCCAGATACGCAGTATTTT
CASSQDSIRGKPDTQYF
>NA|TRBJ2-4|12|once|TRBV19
TGTGCCGTGGGCGGGCAATTGGGCATTCAGTACTTC
CAVGGQLGIQYF
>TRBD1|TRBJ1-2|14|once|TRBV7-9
TGTGCCAGCAGCTTAGTACAGGGGAGTTATGGCTACACCTTC
CASSLVQGSYGYTF
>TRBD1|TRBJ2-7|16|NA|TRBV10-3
TGTGCCATCAGCCCCGGACAGGAACACCGCTCCTACGAGCAGTACTTC
CAISPGQEHRSYEQYF
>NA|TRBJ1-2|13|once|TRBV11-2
TGTGCCAGCAGCTTAGGGGCCCATCTTGGCTACACCTTC
CASSLGAHLGYTF
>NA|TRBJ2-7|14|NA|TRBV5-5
TGTGCCAGCAGCCCGGCAGGGTCCGCCTACGAGCAGTACTTC
CASSPAGSAYEQYF
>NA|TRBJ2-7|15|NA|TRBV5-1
TGCGCCAGCAGCTTGGCTGCAGGGGGGCACTACGAGCAGTACTTC
CASSLAAGGHYEQYF
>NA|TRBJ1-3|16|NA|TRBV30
TGTGCCTGGAGTGTAGGGGGACACTTCTCTGGAAACACCATATATTTT
CAWSVGGHFSGNTIYF